Below are 29 T cell receptor beta chains sequenced from a single sample in a study of T cells in Graves' hyperthyroidism and ophthalmopathy. The TCR beta CDR3 regions underwent amplification using RNA transcripts as the source. The HTBI primer set was used in a first-round RT-PCR of the TCR CDR3. TCRdb itself ran the multiplex PCR reads through MiXCR, one entry per CDR3 protein. This table has approximately 620,000 distinct CDR3 sequences, roughly 16% appearing once. Sequenced material: blood. The receptor source for this set is a woman in her thirties or forties with Graves' ophthalmopathy.

This clonotype was seen only once. This may be a read error, as it is one base from a much larger clone. This chain uses TRBV7-2 with TRBJ1-3; D is perhaps TRBD1 (5 bases). The V end was cut by 1 base, the J end by 8 bases, with 21 bases between. Germline V gene sequence: CDR1 SGHTA, CDR2 FQGNSA. This CDR3 has 17 residues. CDR3 sequence reads: CASSLGWGGVDRDTIYF. For the CDR3, the DNA is TGTGCCAGCAGCTTAGGGTGGGGAGGGGTTGATCGAGACACCATATATTTT.

This clonotype was picked up a small number of times. The chain recombines TRBV28 with TRBJ1-2; perhaps TRBD1 as D (6 bases). This CDR3 spans 12 amino acids. V was pared by 5 bases and J by 7 bases, with 11 bases between. Germline V gives CDR1 MDHEN, CDR2 SYDVKM. This CDR3 is CASSLGGLGYTF. Here the CDR3 DNA reads TGTGCCAGCAGTCTGGGGGGGCTTGGCTACACCTTC.

The V gene is TRBV2, the J gene TRBJ1-3; a weak D match, TRBD1 (5 bases). The V gene's germline CDR1 is SNHLY and CDR2 FYNNEI. Trimming took off 11 bases at V and 0 bases at J, with 11 bases between the two ends. CDR3 length equals 13 residues. The CDR3 sequence is CAVGRNSGNTIYF. Written as DNA, the CDR3 is TGTGCCGTGGGACGGAACTCTGGAAACACCATATATTTT.

This chain uses TRBV11-1 with TRBJ2-1; 8 bases match TRBD1. The ends lost 5 bases at V and 6 bases at J; junction bases unmatched: 3. Per the germline V gene, CDR1 is SGHAT and CDR2 is FQDESV (reference sequence). The CDR3 consists of 13 residues. This chain's CDR3 is CASSGQGGNEQFF. The CDR3 nucleotides are TGTGCCAGCAGCGGACAGGGTGGCAATGAGCAGTTCTTC.

This chain joins TRBV4-1 and TRBJ2-7, with 7 bases fitting TRBD1. With 1 base clipped from V and 7 bases from J, the junction kept 7 bases outside the gene matches. The V gene's germline CDR1 is MGHRA and CDR2 YSYEKL. The length of the CDR3 is 14 residues. CDR3 sequence: CASSQALDRREQYF. CDR3 DNA sequence: TGCGCCAGCAGCCAAGCCTTGGACAGGAGGGAGCAGTACTTC.

The J gene is TRBJ1-6, the V gene TRBV7-2, with D perhaps TRBD1 (6 bases). Trimming removed 5 bases at V and 15 bases at J, with 17 bases between. The CDR3 has 13 residues. Germline V gives CDR1 SGHTA, CDR2 FQGNSA. This chain's CDR3 is CASSQTGPQGLHF. For the CDR3, the DNA is TGTGCCAGCAGCCAGACAGGCCCACAAGGCCTCCACTTT.

The CDR3 bases are TGCGCCAGCAGCCAAGAAGGGGGAAGGGATGGCTACACCTTC. Residues: CASSQEGGRDGYTF. This chain links TRBV4-1 with TRBJ1-2, with a weak D call TRBD1 (6 bases). The CDR3 runs 14 residues. CDR1 is MGHRA and CDR2 is YSYEKL in the germline V gene. V lost 0 bases and J lost 6, with 11 bases in between.

In its sample, this clonotype was seen many times. The rearrangement joins TRBV7-2 to TRBJ2-5, with 9 bases lining up with TRBD2. Unmatched junction bases numbered 13, after V lost 10 bases and J lost 4 bases. The CDR3 consists of 15 residues. The V gene's germline CDR1 is SGHTA and CDR2 FQGNSA. Written as DNA, the CDR3 is TGTGCCATGTGGGCGGGAGGGCCCTCGGGAGAGACCCAGTACTTC. It translates to CAMWAGGPSGETQYF.

This clonotype was counted at least ten times. This chain connects TRBV11-2 to TRBJ2-3; TRBD2 is a possible D gene (6 bases). This CDR3 has 15 amino acids. The V and J ends lost 4 bases and 2 bases respectively, with 13 bases between them. Per the germline V gene, CDR1 is SGHAT and CDR2 is FQNNGV. In DNA, the CDR3 is TGTGCCAGCAGCTATAACCGGGACTTCACAGATACGCAGTATTTT. Residues: CASSYNRDFTDTQYF.

This clonotype was recorded a few times. V is TRBV3-1 and J is TRBJ2-7; tentatively, D is TRBD2 (5 bases). The CDR3 spans 16 residues. V was pared by 0 bases and J by 2 bases, with 14 bases between. Germline loops: CDR1 LGHDT, CDR2 YNNKEL (reference sequence). The DNA for the CDR3 is TGTGCCAGCAGCCAAGATCGGGCAGACTATACCTACGAGCAGTACTTC. Its translation: CASSQDRADYTYEQYF.

The chain employs TRBV6-1 and TRBJ2-3; no clear D. The CDR3 has 13 residues. Germline assignment: CDR1 MNHNS and CDR2 SASEGT. V was shortened by 6 bases and J by 3 bases, with 10 bases between the two germline ends. The CDR3: CASSRSETDTQYF. CDR3 DNA: TGTGCCAGCAGCAGATCCGAAACAGATACGCAGTATTTT.

This clonotype has at least ten counts. The J gene is TRBJ2-3, the V gene TRBV4-1, with TRBD2 matching 9 bases. Trimming at V came to 4 bases and at J to 2 bases, leaving 7 bases not matched to a gene. CDR3 length: 16 residues. Looked up from germline, CDR1 is MGHRA and CDR2 is YSYEKL. CDR3 sequence (DNA): TGCGCCAGCAGCCCTTTAGCGGGGGTCCCCACAGATACGCAGTATTTT. As protein: CASSPLAGVPTDTQYF.

The chain uses TRBV20-1 and TRBJ2-3, with 7 bases lining up with TRBD2. J lost 4 bases, V lost 7 bases, and 8 bases had no gene match. Per the germline V gene, CDR1 is DFQATT and CDR2 is SNEGSKA (reference sequence). The CDR3 length is 13 residues. The chain's CDR3 is CSGSGGGPDTQYF. The CDR3 DNA follows: TGCAGTGGGTCGGGGGGAGGGCCAGATACGCAGTATTTT.

This clonotype appeared many times. This rearrangement joins TRBV30 to TRBJ1-4; 7 bases are a match to TRBD1. Germline trimming cut 3 bases from V and 0 bases from J; bases unmatched to any gene: 4. CDR1 and CDR2 (germline): GTSNPN, SVGIG (reference sequence). This CDR3 has 15 amino acids. CDR3 residues: CAWSHGTATNEKLFF. The CDR3 bases are TGTGCCTGGAGCCACGGGACAGCAACTAATGAAAAACTGTTTTTT.

This chain links TRBV6-1 with TRBJ1-1; 7 bases map to TRBD1. Germline values: CDR1 MNHNS, CDR2 SASEGT. The CDR3 consists of 16 residues. The junction had 9 bases not matched to a gene; V was cut back by 5 bases and J by 0 bases. The CDR3 reads CASSRLQGTVNTEAFF. The CDR3 DNA is TGTGCCAGCAGTCGACTACAGGGGACGGTGAACACTGAAGCTTTCTTT.

Ten or more counts support this clonotype. The chain recombines TRBV5-1 with TRBJ2-7; 7 positions match TRBD2. The J segment lost 0 bases and the V segment lost 5 bases, leaving 5 bases of the junction unmatched. CDR1 and CDR2 (germline): SGHRS, YFSETQ. CDR3 size: 14 residues. The CDR3 DNA is TGCGCCAGCAGACCCCGGGGGGACTCCTACGAGCAGTACTTC. It yields the protein CASRPRGDSYEQYF.

This clonotype came up many times. The rearrangement uses TRBV2 and TRBJ2-7; D perhaps matches TRBD1 (5 bases). V was clipped by 6 bases and J by 3 bases, with 12 bases between them. The CDR3 spans 13 residues. In germline, CDR1 is SNHLY, CDR2 FYNNEI. In nucleotides, the CDR3 is TGTGCCAGCAGCGTCCAGGGTGGCTACGAGCAGTACTTC. It codes for CASSVQGGYEQYF.

This clonotype was observed a handful of times. This chain links TRBV4-1 with TRBJ2-5; tentatively, D is TRBD1 or TRBD2 (5 bases each). V lost 4 bases, J lost 2 bases, and 11 bases lay in between. The CDR3 is 14 amino acids. Looked up from germline, CDR1 is MGHRA and CDR2 is YSYEKL. CDR3: CASSLSWGQETQYF. The CDR3 DNA reads TGCGCCAGCAGCCTTTCTTGGGGGCAAGAGACCCAGTACTTC.

The rearrangement joins TRBV6-1 to TRBJ1-4; D is possibly TRBD1 (5 bases). V was trimmed by 7 bases and J by 4 bases, leaving 13 bases between them. The V gene's germline CDR1 is MNHNS and CDR2 SASEGT. The CDR3 spans 14 residues. CDR3 nucleotide sequence: TGTGCCAGCAATCAAGACAGTGGTAATGAAAAACTGTTTTTT. It yields the protein CASNQDSGNEKLFF.

This clonotype was counted at least ten times. V usage is TRBV11-1 and J usage is TRBJ2-5, with 10 bases lining up with TRBD2. Unmatched junction bases numbered 7, after V lost 5 bases and J lost 7 bases. The CDR3 contains 14 residues. CDR1 and CDR2 (germline): SGHAT, FQDESV (reference sequence). The CDR3 nucleotides read TGTGCCAGCAGCGTTAGCGGGGGGACCTCGACCCAGTACTTC. The encoded protein is CASSVSGGTSTQYF.

This clonotype was recorded a few times. The chain links TRBV18 to TRBJ2-3; 11 positions match TRBD2. V trimming: 6 bases; J trimming: 6 bases; junction bases outside the gene matches: 8. The CDR3 extends over 15 amino acids. Germline V gene sequence: CDR1 KGHSH, CDR2 LQKENI. In DNA, the CDR3 is TGTGCCAGCTCCCGGGCTAGCGGGAGGATCGATACGCAGTATTTT. Encoded protein: CASSRASGRIDTQYF. Based on the CDR3 plus reference TRBV18 and TRBJ2-3, the full variable domain is NAGVMQNPRHLVRRRGQEARLRCSPMKGHSHVYWYRQLPEEGLKFMVYLQKENIIDESGMPKERFSAEFPKEGPSILRIQQVVRGDSAAYFCASSRASGRIDTQYFGPGTRLTVL.

The chain couples TRBV11-1 to TRBJ2-2, with a possible D match to TRBD1 (6 bases). This CDR3 has 17 amino acids. From germline, CDR1 is SGHAT and CDR2 FQDESV (reference sequence). V was clipped by 1 base and J by 5 bases, with 17 bases between them. Written as DNA, the CDR3 is TGTGCCAGCAGCTTAGTTGGGCAGGGGAGTCGGACCGGGGAGCTGTTTTTT. Translated, it gives CASSLVGQGSRTGELFF.

This clonotype was observed at least ten times. The gene calls are TRBV6-1 and TRBJ2-1; D gene unclear. Trimming stripped 6 bases from V and 5 bases from J, with 17 bases between. This CDR3 comprises 15 residues. Germline values: CDR1 MNHNS, CDR2 SASEGT. The CDR3 DNA is TGTGCCAGCAGGGCCCTAGGGCAGGTCAACAATGAGCAGTTCTTC. Protein sequence: CASRALGQVNNEQFF.

This clonotype was counted ten times or more. The rearrangement uses TRBV5-6 and TRBJ1-2; no reliable D call. V dropped 0 bases and J dropped 4 bases, with 13 bases sitting between them. This CDR3 is 15 amino acids long. Germline lookup yields CDR1 SGHDT and CDR2 YYEEEE. The CDR3 DNA is TGTGCCAGCAGCTTGGTAGCCGGGTCAACCTATGGCTACACCTTC. Its translation: CASSLVAGSTYGYTF.

This clonotype has a single count. A much larger clone differs by one base, so this may be a read error. This likely comes from a read error, as the CDR3 has no conserved phenylalanine or tryptophan at its end. This chain connects TRBV6-2 or TRBV6-3 to TRBJ2-1; possibly TRBD1 for D (6 bases). This CDR3 is 14 amino acids long. Germline values: CDR1 MNHEY, CDR2 SVGEGT. V was cut by 7 bases and J by 4 bases, with 14 bases left in between. The CDR3 region is CASTDRDIYNEQFS. In nucleotides, the CDR3 is TGTGCCAGCACCGACCGGGACATTTACAATGAGCAGTTCTCC.

Many counts were recorded for this clonotype. The chain joins TRBV7-9 to TRBJ2-3; D is perhaps TRBD2 (6 bases). V dropped 3 bases and J dropped 6 bases, with 10 bases sitting between them. Germline V gene lookup returns CDR1 SEHNR and CDR2 FQNEAQ (reference sequence). The CDR3 spans 13 residues. DNA of the CDR3: TGTGCCAGCAGCTTGGAGGGATTGGATACGCAGTATTTT. Protein: CASSLEGLDTQYF.

This clonotype has ten or more counts. The chain joins TRBV28 to TRBJ2-7, with no clear D. CDR1 MDHEN and CDR2 SYDVKM come from the germline V gene. This CDR3 has 13 amino acids. V was pared by 5 bases and J by 0 bases, with 8 bases between. The CDR3 here is CASSPGNSYEQYF. The CDR3, as DNA: TGTGCCAGCAGTCCAGGAAACTCCTACGAGCAGTACTTC. Together with reference TRBV28 and TRBJ2-7, the CDR3 gives the full variable domain: DVKVTQSSRYLVKRTGEKVFLECVQDMDHENMFWYRQDPGLGLRLIYFSYDVKMKEKGDIPEGYSVSREKKERFSLILESASTNQTSMYLCASSPGNSYEQYFGPGTRLTVT.

This clonotype came up many times. This chain connects TRBV7-8 to TRBJ1-2; D unresolved. The CDR3 loop spans 11 amino acids. The germline gives CDR1 SGHVS, CDR2 FQNEAQ. Trimming left V 5 bases short and J 7 bases short, with 8 bases between. The CDR3 coding sequence is TGTGCCAGCAGCCTCTGGGGTGGCTACACCTTC. Its translation is CASSLWGGYTF.

Concerning this clonotype: One base away lies a much larger clone, so this may be a sequencing read error. The chain has TRBV10-3 and TRBJ2-7; D gene ambiguous. This CDR3 comprises 14 residues. V gave up 6 bases and J gave up 11 bases, with 23 bases separating them. Germline V lookup: CDR1 ENHRY, CDR2 SYGVKD. CDR3 loop: CAISPPEHGREEYF. The CDR3 DNA follows: TGTGCCATCAGCCCTCCTGAGCACGGTCGAGAGGAGTACTTC.